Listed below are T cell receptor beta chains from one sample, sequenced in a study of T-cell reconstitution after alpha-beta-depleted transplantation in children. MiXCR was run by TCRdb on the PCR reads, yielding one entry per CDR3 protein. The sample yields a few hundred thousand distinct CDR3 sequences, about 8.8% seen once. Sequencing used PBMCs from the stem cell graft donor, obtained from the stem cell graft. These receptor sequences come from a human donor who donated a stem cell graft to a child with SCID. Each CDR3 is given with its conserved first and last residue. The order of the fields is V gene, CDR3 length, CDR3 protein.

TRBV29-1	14	CSVLLDRGGYGYTF
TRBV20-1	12	CSASPSNLGYTF
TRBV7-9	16	CASSFSSASYQETQYF
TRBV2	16	CASSRRTTRENTEAFF
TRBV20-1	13	CSARGRTAYEQYF
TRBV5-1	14	CASRPGGPNSPLHF
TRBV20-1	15	CSASYGVASQETQYF
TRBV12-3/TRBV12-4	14	CASSLGIAGLEQFF
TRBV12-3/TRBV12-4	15	CASSLRVETSYEQYF
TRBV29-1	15	CSVEGTQGIAGEQYF
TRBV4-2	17	CASSRDLAGFGTGELFF
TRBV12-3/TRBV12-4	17	CASSFSLLAGAQETQYF
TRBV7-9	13	CASSWDSNQPQHF
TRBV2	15	CASSFTEEVGTEAFF
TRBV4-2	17	CASSSGLLYSGLYGYTF
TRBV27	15	CASSPGTGSGNTIYF
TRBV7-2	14	CASSLGTGIGEQYF
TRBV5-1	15	CASSLVGDTGNTIYF
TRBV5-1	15	CASSLEGRRTDTQYF
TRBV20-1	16	CSASPLGYSGANVLTF
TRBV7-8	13	CASSRTDGEKLFF
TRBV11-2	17	CASRTGRGPGRTGELFF
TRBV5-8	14	CASSLEGPEDEQYF
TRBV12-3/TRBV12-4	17	CASSVRDRIVINYGYTF
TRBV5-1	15	CASSLGTARFNEQFF
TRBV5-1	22	CASSNRTSGGPDFYGLSYEQYF
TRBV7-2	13	CASSFSLSNEQYF
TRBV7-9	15	CASSLPDRGNYGYTF
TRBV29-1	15	CSVDGTGGAITEAFF
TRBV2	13	CASRGRAGNTQYF
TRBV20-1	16	CSAPGRGGRNTGELFF
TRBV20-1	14	CSARGGFAHQPQHF
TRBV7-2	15	CASSPNGSGADTQYF
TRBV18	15	CASSPRSQNTGELFF
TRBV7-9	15	CASSLVEAGSYEQYF
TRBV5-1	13	CASSLGASIEQYF
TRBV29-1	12	CSVGTQLKTQYF
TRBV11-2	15	CASSLRERGGNEQFF
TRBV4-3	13	CASSLRRGGELFF
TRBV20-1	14	CSARPPGGGTEAFF
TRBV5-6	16	CASSLASGRTNQPQHF
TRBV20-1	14	CSAPRTGWSVTQYF
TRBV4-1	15	CASSQLTGFSEKLFF
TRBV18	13	CASSPRDSYEQYF
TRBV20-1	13	CSASWGGLDTQYF
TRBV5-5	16	CASNPFRGRSTDTQYF
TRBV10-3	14	CAIRRGTGDEKLFF
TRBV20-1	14	CSARRGLSGYGYTF
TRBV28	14	CASSSAPGSNEQFF
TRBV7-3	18	CASSLGVAGGPRIDTQYF